This T cell receptor beta chain originates from a study of shared clonotypes between healthy human individuals. Libraries were prepared by immunoSEQ multiplex PCR; TCRdb keeps only in-frame clonotypes and omits some of them. The table lists hundreds of thousands of clones, 80% to 90% of them singletons. The CDR3 extends over 14 amino acids. The ends were cut back, 2 bases at V and 9 bases at J, with 11 bases in the middle. Germline lookup yields CDR1 MGHRA and CDR2 YSYEKL. This clonotype originated in a young man in good health. Input material: memory CD8+ T cells sorted from blood. Subset meaning: CD45RO+ cells pooled with CCR7-negative TemRA cells. V is TRBV4-1 and J is TRBJ1-6; the D gene is possibly TRBD1 (5 bases). This chain's CDR3 is CASSQQGIGSPLHF. The CDR3 bases are TGCGCCAGCAGCCAACAGGGTATCGGTTCACCCCTCCACTTT.